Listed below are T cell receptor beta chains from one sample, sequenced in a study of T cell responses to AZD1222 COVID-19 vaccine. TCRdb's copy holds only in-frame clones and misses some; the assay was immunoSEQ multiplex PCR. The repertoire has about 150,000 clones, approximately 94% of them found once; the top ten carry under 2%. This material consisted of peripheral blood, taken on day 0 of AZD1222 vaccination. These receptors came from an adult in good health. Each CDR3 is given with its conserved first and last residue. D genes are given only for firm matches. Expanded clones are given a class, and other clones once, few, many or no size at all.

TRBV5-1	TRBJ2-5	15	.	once	TGCGCCAGCAGCACGAATCTAGGATTCCAAGAGACCCAGTACTTC	CASSTNLGFQETQYF
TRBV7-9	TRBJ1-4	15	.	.	TGTGCCAGCAGCTTCACGGGAAGATCTAATGAAAAACTGTTTTTT	CASSFTGRSNEKLFF
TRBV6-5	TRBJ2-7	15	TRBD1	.	TGTGCCAGCAGTTATGTAGGGGGCCGAATCAACGAGCAGTACTTC	CASSYVGGRINEQYF
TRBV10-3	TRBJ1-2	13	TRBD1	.	TGTGCCATCAATCCGACAGGGACCCATGGCTACACCTTC	CAINPTGTHGYTF
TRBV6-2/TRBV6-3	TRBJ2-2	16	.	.	TGTGCCAGCAGTTACTCAGGGCCAGCTTACACCGGGGAGCTGTTTTTT	CASSYSGPAYTGELFF
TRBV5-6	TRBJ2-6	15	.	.	TGTGCCAGCAGCTTCTTGACCTCTGGGGCCAACGTCCTGACTTTC	CASSFLTSGANVLTF
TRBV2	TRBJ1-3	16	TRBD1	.	TGTGCCAGCAGTCCCTGGACAGGGCGCGCGGGAAACACCATATATTTT	CASSPWTGRAGNTIYF
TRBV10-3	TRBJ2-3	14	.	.	TGTGCCATCATTGGCGACAGAAGTACAGATACGCAGTATTTT	CAIIGDRSTDTQYF
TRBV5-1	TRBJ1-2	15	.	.	TGCGCCAGCAGCTTGAGTTGGGGCACGGACTATGGCTACACCTTC	CASSLSWGTDYGYTF
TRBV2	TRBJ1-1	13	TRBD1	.	TGTGCCAGCCAGGGGGAAGGGAACACTGAAGCTTTCTTT	CASQGEGNTEAFF
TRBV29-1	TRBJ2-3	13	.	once	TGCAGCGTTGACACAGGCAGCACAGATACGCAGTATTTT	CSVDTGSTDTQYF
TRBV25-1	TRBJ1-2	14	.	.	TGTGCCAGCAGTTACAGCGAGGGCTACTATGGCTACACCTTC	CASSYSEGYYGYTF
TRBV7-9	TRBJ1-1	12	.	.	TGTGCCAGCAGCTTGTGGGGGACTGAAGCTTTCTTT	CASSLWGTEAFF
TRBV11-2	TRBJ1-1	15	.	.	TGTGCCAGCAGCTTAGTAAACACCCCGAACACTGAAGCTTTCTTT	CASSLVNTPNTEAFF
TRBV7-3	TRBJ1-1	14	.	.	TGTGCCAGCAGCCTCCGAGACAGGCGGTCTGAAGCTTTCTTT	CASSLRDRRSEAFF